This TCR beta chain was captured in a study of PD-1 blockade in classical Hodgkin lymphoma. Study-level findings and limits: Relapsed/refractory patients reportedly had the lowest baseline TCR diversity, below newly diagnosed patients, who were below healthy donors. Possible causes of repertoire differences, disease activity or prior therapy, remain undefined.

CDR1 and CDR2 (germline): LGHNT, FRNRAP. Trimming pared 2 bases from V and 7 bases from J, leaving 12 bases between. The CDR3 has 15 residues. TCRdb's table, derived via immunoSEQ multiplex PCR, lists solely in-frame clones and lacks some. The sample has around 30,000 clones; around nine tenths are singletons. Time point noted: newly diagnosed, previously untreated cHL patient sample. Investigators isolated CD4+ T cells from thawed PBMCs through magnetic negative selection. The study compared against PBMCs from newly diagnosed, untreated classical Hodgkin lymphoma. For this clone: Antigen specificity is unknown.

The chain couples TRBV12-5 to TRBJ1-6; weak D call: TRBD1 (6 bases). Input material: CD4+ T cells from blood. This receptor was obtained from a human donor with classical Hodgkin lymphoma. The CDR3: CASGLRGQTNSPLHF. The DNA of the CDR3 is TGTGCTAGTGGTTTGCGAGGACAGACCAATTCACCCCTCCACTTT.